These T cell receptor beta chains were read from a single sample in a study of cytomegalovirus exposure and HLA in healthy donors. Profiling relied on immunoSEQ multiplex PCR, and the TCRdb table lists in-frame clones only, not all of them. The sample has 150,000 to 200,000 clones, roughly 86% seen once; the top ten hold 4.5% to 5.5%. Sample: PBMCs. All receptors come from a girl aged 5-17 years in good health and CMV-seropositive. Both conserved end residues are part of each CDR3.

v_gene	j_gene	CDR3aa
TRBV6-6	TRBJ2-1	CASSYDRGGLNEQFF
TRBV12-5	TRBJ1-1	CASGLVLKKDRANTEAFF
TRBV19	TRBJ1-3	CASSARTLPGGNTIYF
TRBV6-5	TRBJ2-1	CASSYSGSGNNEQFF
TRBV5-1	TRBJ1-1	CASSLSGGTEAFF
TRBV7-2	TRBJ2-4	CASSSTPSGGNKNIQYF
TRBV6-1	TRBJ2-5	CASSEMAQETQYF
TRBV7-9	TRBJ1-4	CASSLTPPGILFF
TRBV7-8	TRBJ2-5	CASSLATSGGGTQYF
TRBV9	TRBJ1-3	CASSTGDNGNTIYF
TRBV6-6	TRBJ2-5	CASSYSLGGETQYF
TRBV15	TRBJ1-1	CATSRQGTEAFF
TRBV2	TRBJ1-2	CASSEPGWNYGYTF
TRBV20-1	TRBJ1-1	CSAGDREAFF
TRBV5-1	TRBJ2-2	CASSTRTGNTGELFF
TRBV7-9	-	CASSHSSYEQYF
TRBV28	TRBJ1-1	CASSLGRGNTEAFF
TRBV5-6	TRBJ2-5	CASSFLSGTSGEYQETQYF
TRBV6-5	TRBJ2-7	CASSGQANYEQYF
TRBV7-9	TRBJ2-1	CASSLLTGSRGPSHNEQFF
TRBV4-1	TRBJ2-7	CASSQDGPETRGLAQYF
TRBV4-1	TRBJ2-5	CASSQVLVETQYF
TRBV7-8	TRBJ1-4	CLRDREKLFF
TRBV5-4	TRBJ1-2	CASSTRTGGNYGYTF
TRBV10-3	TRBJ2-2	CAITRETVGTGELFF
TRBV28	TRBJ1-1	CASSRQGITEAFF
TRBV7-9	TRBJ1-1	CASRRTGNTEAFF
TRBV27	TRBJ2-2	CASSLSNVGLAGFTGELFF
TRBV5-1	TRBJ1-2	CASSEGEGGANYGYTF
TRBV27	TRBJ1-1	CASSSPAPGHKNTEAFF
TRBV30	-	CAWSVSGGALDEQYF
TRBV19	TRBJ1-1	CASSKGGWTEAFF
TRBV9	TRBJ2-1	CASSPGQSDEQFF
TRBV19	TRBJ2-7	CASSVRGPAYEQYF
TRBV28	TRBJ2-7	CASSSPRLAYEQYF
TRBV27	TRBJ1-1	CASSTRDRGLWTEAFF
TRBV5-6	TRBJ2-7	CASSLWDRDFYEQYF
TRBV7-9	TRBJ2-3	CASSTRQGGTDTQYF
TRBV4-1	TRBJ1-1	CASSQVGPGTEAFF
TRBV7-9	TRBJ2-3	CASSFLAGADTQYF
TRBV2	TRBJ1-6	CASRPVGTSNSPLHF